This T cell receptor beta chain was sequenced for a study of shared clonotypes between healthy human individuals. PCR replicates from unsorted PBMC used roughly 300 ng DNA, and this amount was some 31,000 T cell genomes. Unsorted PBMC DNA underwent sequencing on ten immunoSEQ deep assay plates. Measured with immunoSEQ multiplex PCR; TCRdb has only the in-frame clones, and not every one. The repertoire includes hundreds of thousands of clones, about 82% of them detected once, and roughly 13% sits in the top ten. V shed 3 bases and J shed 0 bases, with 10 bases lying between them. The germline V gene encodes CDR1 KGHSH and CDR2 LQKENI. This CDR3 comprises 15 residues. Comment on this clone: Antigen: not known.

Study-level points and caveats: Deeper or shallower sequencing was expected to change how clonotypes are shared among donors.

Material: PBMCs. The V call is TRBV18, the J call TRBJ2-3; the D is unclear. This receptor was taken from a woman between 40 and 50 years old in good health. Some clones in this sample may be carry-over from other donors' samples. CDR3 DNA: TGTGCCAGCTCACCCGAGCCGGTGAGCACAGATACGCAGTATTTT. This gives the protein CASSPEPVSTDTQYF.